Listed here are 4 T cell receptor beta chains from one sample, sequenced in a study of blood T cell repertoires in COVID-19. Profiling relied on immunoSEQ multiplex PCR, and the TCRdb table lists in-frame clones only, not all of them. The repertoire holds 470,000 or so clones, with 80% to 90% as singletons. Sequencing was carried out using peripheral blood. Receptor source: a human donor in a cohort sampled during active COVID-19.

This chain uses TRBV2 with TRBJ2-1; 13 bases line up with TRBD2. The CDR3 sequence is 17 residues long. Germline values: CDR1 SNHLY, CDR2 FYNNEI. V lost 3 bases, J lost 7 bases, and 9 bases stayed unmatched. The CDR3 protein is CASSDTRTSGSMNEQFF. The CDR3 nucleotides read TGTGCCAGCAGTGACACTCGGACTAGCGGGAGCATGAATGAGCAGTTCTTC.

The chain joins TRBV11-2 to TRBJ1-1; 7 positions match TRBD1. The CDR3 runs 14 residues. Germline V gene sequence: CDR1 SGHAT, CDR2 FQNNGV. Germline trimming cut 6 bases from V and 4 bases from J; bases unmatched to any gene: 8. The CDR3 bases are TGTGCCAGCAGTTTTGACAGGGTAATCACTGAAGCTTTCTTT. Translation gives CASSFDRVITEAFF.

The chain links TRBV3-1 (or the pseudogene TRBV3-2) to TRBJ1-4, with D perhaps matching TRBD1 (5 bases). This CDR3 comprises 14 residues. Trimming took off 5 bases at V and 8 bases at J, with 15 bases between the two ends. Looked up from germline, CDR1 is LGHDT and CDR2 is YNNKEL (reference sequence). Here the CDR3 DNA reads TGTGCCAGCAGCTCGGGACTCGATGGGGAAAAACTGTTTTTT. This gives the protein CASSSGLDGEKLFF.

This chain connects TRBV2 to TRBJ2-3; 7 bases are a match to TRBD1. Per the germline V gene, CDR1 is SNHLY and CDR2 is FYNNEI. After removal of 5 bases from V and 4 bases from J, the junction contained 9 bases not matched to a gene. This CDR3 is built from 15 residues. This CDR3 reads CASSLHRGRPDTQYF. CDR3 DNA sequence: TGTGCCAGCAGTTTACACAGGGGTCGCCCAGATACGCAGTATTTT.